Shown below are 14 T cell receptor delta chains from a single sample sequenced in a study of γδ T cells in repeated Plasmodium falciparum infection. TCRdb ran CATT on the multiplex PCR reads. This table has about 57,000 delta-chain clones, around 1.8% appearing once. Flow sorting of PBMC yielded separate Vgamma9/Vdelta2+ and Vdelta2-negative gammadelta T cell populations for bulk repertoire analysis. The sample was gamma-delta T cells from blood. These receptors all stem from a pool of human donors (malaria-infected and uninfected, not separated).

The CDR3 DNA reads as TGTGCCTGTGAGCCTCTGGGGGACCCATACACCGATAAACTCATCTTT. This encodes CACEPLGDPYTDKLIF. This sequence joins TRDV2 and TRDJ1; 8 bases are shared with TRDD3. No J segment appears in TCRdb, so it was assigned here by matching the sequence to germline. Trimming cost V 4 bases and J 0 bases; bases outside gene matches: 9. The CDR3 is 16 residues long. CDR1 and CDR2 from the germline V gene are GEAIGNYY and EKD.

This clone was picked up a small number of times. The amino acid sequence in TCRdb belongs to a much larger clone and departs from this DNA's translation at residue 7, likely a sequencing read error; the sequence shown is translated from the DNA. CDR3 sequence reads: CALGPWLLTGALIRYTDKLIF. The CDR3 DNA follows: TGTGCTCTTGGGCCCTGGCTCCTAACTGGGGCTCTAATCCGGTACACCGATAAACTCATCTTT. The chain combines TRDV1 with TRDJ1, with 7 bases that match TRDD3. Germline lookup yields CDR1 TSWWSYY and CDR2 QGS. J was trimmed by 0 bases and V by 5 bases; bases with no gene match: 24. The CDR3 consists of 21 residues.

This clone turned up a few times. The likely explanation is a read error, given a far larger clone one base away. Other nucleotide sequences in the sample specify the same CDR3. The J segment was not called; the V segment is TRDV1. CDR1 is TSWWSYY, CDR2 QGS, per germline. This CDR3 has 10 residues. CDR3 DNA sequence: TGTGCTCTTGGGGTAAGGAAACTCATTTTT. Its protein product is CALGVRKLIF.

Comments on this clone: TCRdb's protein for this DNA is that of a much larger clone and differs from the translation at residue 12, likely a read error; the protein shown is the DNA translation. This chain links TRDV1 with TRDJ1; 10 nucleotides line up with TRDD3. TCRdb offers no J gene call, so here the DNA was matched to germline to obtain one. The CDR3 totals 19 residues. In germline, CDR1 is TSWWSYY, CDR2 QGS. V was clipped by 3 bases and J by 2 bases; unmatched bases: 15. Here the CDR3 reads CALGDNSYGGYGRTDKLIF. Here the CDR3 DNA reads TGTGCTCTTGGGGACAATTCCTACGGGGGATACGGGAGGACCGATAAACTCATCTTT.

In this sample, this clone turned up a few times. The protein TCRdb lists belongs to a much larger clone and differs from this DNA's translation at residue 17, which points to a read error; the protein shown is made from the DNA. The J gene went uncalled, whereas the V gene is TRDV1. The CDR3 sequence is 19 residues long. Germline CDR1 and CDR2: TSWWSYY and QGS. The CDR3 nucleotides read TGTGCTCTTGGGGCCCCTCGGGGGCGATGGGGGCTATTTATATTCCCACCCTTCTTT. Amino acid sequence: CALGAPRGRWGLFIFPPFF.

This clone was counted only a few times. TCRdb records a much larger clone's protein for this DNA, with a difference at residue 3 that likely arises from a read error; the protein given is the translation of the DNA. The gene calls are TRDV2 and TRDJ1, with TRDD3 matching 8 bases. The J gene is not listed in TCRdb, so it was assigned here from a DNA match to germline. CDR3 length: 17 residues. Germline values: CDR1 GEAIGNYY, CDR2 EKD. The CDR3 region has the DNA TGTGCCTATGACACCGAGAGGGGATACTTTCGGACCGATAAACTCATCTTT. Its protein product is CAYDTERGYFRTDKLIF.

Comment on this clone: TCRdb pairs this DNA with a much larger clone's protein that differs at residue 15, likely a read error; the protein shown was translated from the DNA. The rearrangement uses TRDV1 and TRDJ2, with a weak D call TRDD2 (9 bases). The J gene is not listed in TCRdb, so it was assigned here from a DNA match to germline. This CDR3 has 23 residues. Trimming took off 4 bases at V and 2 bases at J, with 35 bases between the two ends. Germline V gene sequence: CDR1 TSWWSYY, CDR2 QGS. CDR3 nucleotides: TGTGCTCTTGGGGTTCGACCTTCCTACGTGGGCTGGGGGAATTGGAGGTTGACAGCACAACTCTTCTTT. Its protein is CALGVRPSYVGWGNWRLTAQLFF.

This clone was picked up a small number of times. TCRdb attributes to this sequence the protein of a much larger clone, which differs from the DNA translation at residue 9; a read error is likely, and the protein displayed is translated from the DNA. V and J are TRDV1 and TRDJ1, with D possibly being TRDD3 (5 bases). Germline V gene sequence: CDR1 TSWWSYY, CDR2 QGS. The CDR3 is 19 residues long. Trimming shortened V by 2 bases and J by 0 bases, and 22 bases separated the two germline ends. The CDR3: CALGEGAGTRRGYTDKLIF. The CDR3 DNA reads as TGTGCTCTTGGGGAAGGCGCTGGGACCCGGAGAGGGTACACCGATAAACTCATCTTT.

This clone was detected only a few times. The J gene is TRDJ1, the V gene TRDV1; D remains ambiguous. No J gene is reported in TCRdb; it was inferred here by comparing the DNA with germline. Germline CDR1 and CDR2: TSWWSYY and QGS. The V end was cut by 2 bases, the J end by 9 bases, with 25 bases between. The length of the CDR3 is 17 residues. CDR3: CALGEGRPQRISNELIF. CDR3 nucleotides: TGTGCTCTTGGGGAAGGCCGGCCTCAACGGATTTCCAATGAACTCATCTTT.

This clone was seen a handful of times. The amino acid sequence in TCRdb belongs to a much larger clone and departs from this DNA's translation at residue 10, likely a sequencing read error; the sequence shown is translated from the DNA. The chain uses TRDV1 and TRDJ1; D might be TRDD2 or TRDD3, each matching 5 bases. The V gene's germline CDR1 is TSWWSYY and CDR2 QGS. V lost 0 bases and J lost 0, with 32 bases in between. This CDR3 has 23 amino acids. The CDR3 reads CALGELGFFRPRSRGRYTDKLIF. The CDR3 coding sequence is TGTGCTCTTGGGGAACTAGGATTCTTCCGGCCCAGGTCTCGGGGACGATACACCGATAAACTCATCTTT.

This clone was recorded at least ten times. The TCRdb protein comes from a much larger clone and disagrees with this DNA's translation at residue 16, likely due to a read error; the protein given here is derived from the DNA. Here the V gene is TRDV1, but the J gene went uncalled; the DNA was not compared with TRDD3, the D call given in the table. Looked up from germline, CDR1 is TSWWSYY and CDR2 is QGS. This CDR3 comprises 18 residues. CDR3: CALGEVAPLTLLGEKPIF. The CDR3 DNA sequence: TGTGCTCTTGGGGAAGTGGCGCCCCTCACTCTACTGGGGGAGAAACCCATCTTT.

Points on this clone: The TCRdb protein comes from a much larger clone and disagrees with this DNA's translation at residue 11, likely due to a read error; the protein given here is derived from the DNA. The chain has TRDV1 and TRDJ1; a weak D match, TRDD3 (5 bases). Trimming removed 3 bases from V and 2 bases from J, with 34 bases in between. Germline CDR1 TSWWSYY, CDR2 QGS. This CDR3 is 22 amino acids long. CDR3 region: CALGDHHYFFLWAALRTDKLIF. The CDR3 DNA reads TGTGCTCTTGGGGACCATCACTACTTCTTTCTCTGGGCCGCCCTCCGTACCGATAAACTCATCTTT.

This clone has at least ten counts. TCRdb records a much larger clone's protein for this DNA, with a difference at residue 10 that likely arises from a read error; the protein given is the translation of the DNA. This rearrangement joins TRDV2 to TRDJ1, with 9 positions matching TRDD3. V lost 0 bases and J lost 3; bases outside the gene matches: 10. This CDR3 contains 17 residues. The germline V gene encodes CDR1 GEAIGNYY and CDR2 EKD. CDR3 sequence: CACDTVGGYTDPDKLIF. The CDR3, as DNA: TGTGCCTGTGACACCGTAGGGGGATACACGGATCCCGATAAACTCATCTTT.

This clone was seen at least ten times. TCRdb's listed protein matches a much larger clone and diverges from this DNA's translation at residue 6, likely through a read error; the protein shown comes from the DNA. The chain couples TRDV1 to TRDJ1, with 9 bases lining up with TRDD2. Germline loops: CDR1 TSWWSYY, CDR2 QGS. Trimming at V came to 3 bases and at J to 1 base, leaving 21 bases not matched to a gene. This CDR3 has 21 residues. The CDR3 is CALGDPSYGNGVICVTDKLIF. CDR3 DNA sequence: TGTGCTCTTGGGGACCCTTCCTACGGGAATGGGGTCATATGTGTCACCGATAAACTCATCTTT.